Reported below is one T cell receptor beta chain. Its antigen is still unknown. As for time point: week 35, safety follow-up. Doses of 300 ug of mutant IDH1 20-mer peptide were given with topical imiquimod. Across weeks 1, 3, 5, 7, 11, 15, 19 and 23, patients received a vaccination each time, eight in all. This entry is derived from a study of a mutant IDH1 vaccine in newly diagnosed glioma. Study context: Held at week 35, visit V12 was the safety follow-up, and visit V13 followed at week 47.

Whole-study findings and limits: Altogether, 93.3% of patients exhibited vaccine-induced immune responses. Pseudoprogression appears to have had no connection to changes in top peripheral T cell clonotypes.

Here immunoSEQ multiplex PCR was the method, and the copy in TCRdb shows in-frame clones only, minus some. This sample has about 46,000 clones, with 80% to 95% found just once. There are 16 residues in the CDR3. The V gene's germline CDR1 is SGHDT and CDR2 YYEEEE. Trimming pared 4 bases from V and 2 bases from J, leaving 18 bases between. The material was PBMCs, obtained from a glioma patient whose treatment included an IDH1 peptide vaccine. This chain connects TRBV5-6 to TRBJ2-5; tentatively, D is TRBD1 (5 bases). The TCR sequence derives from a man aged 45-65 years with glioma. For the CDR3, the DNA is TGTGCCAGCAGCCCCCGGTCGAGACAGACTCAAGAGACCCAGTACTTC. It encodes CASSPRSRQTQETQYF.